This record covers a single T cell receptor beta chain. What it binds is not known. From germline, CDR1 is SQVTM and CDR2 ANQGSEA. The ends lost 7 bases at V and 3 bases at J; junction bases unmatched: 10. The CDR3 runs 14 residues. Profiling relied on immunoSEQ multiplex PCR, and the TCRdb table lists in-frame clones only, not all of them. This table holds around 200,000 clones, 80% to 90% found once. This sample was included in a study of T cell responses to AZD1222 COVID-19 vaccine. Overall study findings and caveats: Dominant CD4 TCR responses targeted spike regions 160-218 and 743-854. Repertoire sampling happened only post peak T cell response. The study reported that nearly half of spike-specific TCRs target unmutated variant regions. At baseline, seropositivity was found in only six AZD1222 recipients.

The receptor's source is an adult in good health. The gene calls are TRBV29-1 and TRBJ1-1, with 8 bases identical to TRBD1. Sample: peripheral blood, taken on day 0 of AZD1222 vaccination. Here the CDR3 reads CSATGQGEYTEAFF. CDR3 DNA: TGCAGCGCAACCGGACAGGGAGAGTACACTGAAGCTTTCTTT.